This TCR beta chain was sequenced in a study of Graves' ophthalmopathy and Graves' hyperthyroidism. Study at large: Peripheral blood was collected at initial diagnosis, before any treatment. Study observations and caveats: For separating ophthalmopathy from stable hyperthyroidism, a 13-signature model gave approximately 90% sensitivity and roughly 79% specificity. With roughly 65% sensitivity and roughly 76% specificity, the model predicted ophthalmopathy progression.

TCR beta CDR3 amplification used RNA transcripts. First-round RT-PCR with HTBI primers preceded a second-round multiplex PCR. From the multiplex PCR reads, TCRdb called clonotypes with MiXCR, one entry per CDR3 protein. Among roughly 700,000 distinct CDR3 sequences listed, 40% were seen once. The ends were cut back, 5 bases at V and 5 bases at J, with 12 bases in the middle. The CDR3 is made up of 13 amino acids. The germline gives CDR1 SGHTA, CDR2 FQGTGA. Other autoimmune diseases, uncontrolled infections, pregnancy and lactation each led to patient exclusion. This clonotype was picked up many times. The antigen is undetermined.

The TCR sequence derives from an adult man with Graves' ophthalmopathy. Source material: peripheral blood. The gene calls are TRBV7-3 and TRBJ2-5, with D perhaps matching TRBD1 or TRBD2 (6 bases each). The CDR3 DNA sequence: TGTGCCAGCAGCCGCGGGACAAAGGAGACCCAGTACTTC. Protein sequence: CASSRGTKETQYF. The entire variable domain, with the rest obtained from reference TRBV7-3 and TRBJ2-5, is as follows: GAGVSQTPSNKVTEKGKYVELRCDPISGHTALYWYRQSLGQGPEFLIYFQGTGAADDSGLPNDRFFAVRPEGSVSTLKIQRTERGDSAVYLCASSRGTKETQYFGPGTRLLVL.